Shown below are 20 T cell receptor beta chains from a single sample sequenced in a study of T-cell memory formation after mild COVID-19. MiXCR was run by TCRdb on the 5' RACE reads, yielding one entry per CDR3 protein. The data show about 44,000 distinct CDR3 sequences, approximately 7% seen once. The sequenced sample was PBMCs or a T cell subset sorted from them (not recorded which). These receptors came from a young man who had mild COVID-19 (a few samples of this study predate the infection). Cell type and time point are not known.

The gene calls are TRBV7-2 and TRBJ2-7; D gene ambiguous. V was clipped by 5 bases and J by 7 bases, with 9 bases between them. The CDR3 covers 11 residues. Germline loops: CDR1 SGHTA, CDR2 FQGNSA. The CDR3 DNA reads TGTGCCAGCAGCACCGGGCCGGAGCAGTACGTC. It codes for CASSTGPEQYV.

The chain recombines TRBV10-3 with TRBJ1-2, with 9 bases fitting TRBD1. Germline V lookup: CDR1 ENHRY, CDR2 SYGVKD. Trimming removed 7 bases from V and 5 bases from J; junction bases left unmatched: 5. The CDR3 is 13 amino acids. In DNA, the CDR3 is TGTGCCATCACGGCGGACAGGGGATATGGCTACACCTTC. As protein: CAITADRGYGYTF.

The CDR3 sequence: CASSELDSQETQYF. For the CDR3, the DNA is TGCGCCAGCAGTGAGTTGGACTCCCAAGAGACCCAGTACTTC. The genes are TRBV10-2 and TRBJ2-5; a weak D match, TRBD2 (5 bases). CDR3 length equals 14 residues. Per germline, CDR1 WSHSY and CDR2 SAAADI. Trimming shortened V by 1 base and J by 1 base, and 7 bases separated the two germline ends.

The V call is TRBV4-3, the J call TRBJ1-4; D not certain. CDR3 size: 13 residues. Trimming cost V 1 base and J 6 bases, with 6 bases left between them. CDR1 LGHNA and CDR2 YSLEER come from the germline V gene. In DNA form, the CDR3 reads TGCGCCAGCAGCCAAGTACTTGATGAAAAACTGTTTTTT. Encoded protein: CASSQVLDEKLFF.

This clonotype was observed a few times. The chain uses TRBV12-3 or TRBV12-4 and TRBJ2-7; weak D call: TRBD1 (6 bases). The CDR3 totals 15 residues. V was pared by 5 bases and J by 4 bases, with 18 bases between. CDR3 protein: CASSLTGQGKYEQYF. The CDR3 DNA reads TGTGCCAGCAGTCTAACGGGGCAGGGGAAGTACGAGCAGTACTTC.

A note on this clonotype: One junction end disagrees with the germline gene, perhaps due to a read error. The chain is built from TRBV5-1 and TRBJ2-2; possible D gene TRBD1, 7 bases. Germline lookup yields CDR1 SGHRS and CDR2 YFSETQ. The CDR3 has 16 amino acids. DNA for the CDR3: TGCGCCAGCAGCCAAGACAATAGACAAGGGGGCGGGGAGCTTTTTTTT. It yields the protein CASSQDNRQGGGELFF.

The table lists this clonotype with a few counts. This chain uses TRBV6-2 or TRBV6-3 with TRBJ1-3; no clear D gene. The CDR3 is 12 residues long. Looked up from germline, CDR1 is MNHEY and CDR2 is SVGEGT. V shed 6 bases and J shed 4 bases, with 7 bases lying between them. In nucleotides, the CDR3 is TGTGCCAGCAGCTCGAGAGGAAACACCATATATTTT. It codes for CASSSRGNTIYF.

This sequence joins TRBV7-2 and TRBJ1-1, with D perhaps matching TRBD1 (6 bases). The CDR3 is made up of 13 amino acids. CDR1 is SGHTA and CDR2 is FQGNSA in the germline V gene. With 4 bases removed from V and 7 bases from J, the gap between germline ends came to 13 bases. The CDR3 bases are TGTGCCAGCAGCTCCGAGACAGGCCTTGAAGCTTTCTTT. It specifies CASSSETGLEAFF.

This clonotype was recorded a few times. The chain links TRBV7-2 to TRBJ1-5; 8 bases agree with TRBD1. The CDR3 is made up of 14 amino acids. V shed 3 bases and J 7 bases; nucleotides not matched to a gene: 5. From germline, CDR1 is SGHTA and CDR2 FQGNSA. In nucleotides, the CDR3 is TGTGCCAGCAGCTTCGACAGGGGACAACAGCCCCAGCATTTT. This sequence encodes CASSFDRGQQPQHF.

In its sample, this clonotype was seen many times. The CDR3 loop reads CASSYSTGSGTDTQYF. The CDR3 bases are TGTGCCAGCAGTTACTCGACAGGGAGTGGCACAGATACGCAGTATTTT. The V gene is TRBV6-5, the J gene TRBJ2-3; TRBD1 aligns across 7 bases. This CDR3 is 16 amino acids long. Germline CDR1 reads MNHEY; CDR2 reads SVGAGI. The V segment lost 0 bases and the J segment 1 base; nucleotides outside the gene matches: 4.

Ten or more counts support this clonotype. The gene calls are TRBV4-2 and TRBJ1-5; tentatively, D is TRBD1 (6 bases). This CDR3 is built from 14 residues. V lost 0 bases and J 7 bases, leaving 10 bases between the germline ends. CDR1 and CDR2 from the germline V gene are LGHNA and YNFKEQ. CDR3 nucleotide sequence: TGTGCCAGCAGCCAAGATACAGGGACGCAGCCCCAGCATTTT. Translated: CASSQDTGTQPQHF.

There are many counts of this clonotype. The chain joins TRBV5-1 to TRBJ2-7, with D perhaps given as TRBD1 or TRBD2 (5 bases each). The CDR3 extends over 15 amino acids. CDR1 and CDR2 from the germline V gene are SGHRS and YFSETQ. Between the trimmed V and J ends, which lost 0 bases and 3 bases, there was a span of 13 bases. CDR3 DNA sequence: TGCGCCAGCAGCTTGGATCCGGGACCGCACTACGAGCAGTACGTC. Its translation: CASSLDPGPHYEQYV.

The chain is built from TRBV11-2 and TRBJ1-1; no definite D call. Germline CDR1 SGHAT, CDR2 FQNNGV. This CDR3 has 11 residues. Between the trimmed V and J ends, which lost 5 bases and 8 bases, there was a span of 9 bases. CDR3 residues: CASSRALEAFF. CDR3 DNA: TGTGCCAGCAGCAGAGCCCTAGAAGCTTTCTTT. Complete variable domain (other parts from reference TRBV11-2 and TRBJ1-1): EAGVAQSPRYKIIEKRQSVAFWCNPISGHATLYWYQQILGQGPKLLIQFQNNGVVDDSQLPKDRFSAERLKGVDSTLKIQPAKLEDSAVYLCASSRALEAFFGQGTRLTVV.

This clonotype was seen ten or more times. J is TRBJ1-2 and V is TRBV29-1, with D possibly TRBD1 on 6 matching bases. Germline V gene data show CDR1 as SQVTM and CDR2 as ANQGSEA. The V and J ends lost 3 bases and 0 bases respectively, with 8 bases between them. This CDR3 has 13 residues. The CDR3 protein is CSVEGAANYGYTF. The CDR3 DNA reads as TGCAGCGTTGAGGGGGCCGCTAACTATGGCTACACCTTC.

This clonotype is labeled as medium-sized. J is TRBJ2-7 and V is TRBV4-3; possible D gene TRBD2, 6 bases. Looked up from germline, CDR1 is LGHNA and CDR2 is YSLEER. The CDR3 contains 15 residues. Trimming took off 4 bases at V and 0 bases at J, with 13 bases between the two ends. CDR3 nucleotide sequence: TGCGCCAGCAGCCTCCGGGACTTGAGCTCCTACGAGCAGTACTTC. It specifies CASSLRDLSSYEQYF.

The chain employs TRBV12-3 or TRBV12-4 and TRBJ1-5, with D tentatively TRBD1 (6 bases). V was shortened by 6 bases and J by 1 base, with 13 bases between the two germline ends. There are 15 residues in the CDR3. The CDR3 DNA sequence: TGTGCCAGCAGGTCAGGGGTTTCGAGCAATCAGCCCCAGCATTTT. This encodes CASRSGVSSNQPQHF.

This clonotype was seen a handful of times. The chain combines TRBV6-1 with TRBJ2-1, with D perhaps TRBD1 (6 bases). This CDR3 contains 15 residues. V shed 4 bases and J shed 9 bases, with 19 bases lying between them. Germline CDR1 is MNHNS and CDR2 is SASEGT. In nucleotides, the CDR3 is TGTGCCAGCAGTGGGGGGTGGCTACAACAGGGTGAGCAGTTCTTC. It encodes CASSGGWLQQGEQFF.

This clonotype was detected many times. The CDR3 nucleotides are TGTGCCAGCGGGCAGAACACCGGGGAGCTGTTTTTT. This encodes CASGQNTGELFF. The J gene is TRBJ2-2, the V gene TRBV7-3, with no clear D. Deletions cut 8 bases from V and 1 base from J, with 5 bases between. This CDR3 is 12 amino acids long. Germline V CDR1 and CDR2: SGHTA, FQGTGA.

The chain carries TRBV7-9 and TRBJ1-5; no clear D. The CDR3 totals 13 residues. V lost 3 bases to trimming and J lost 4 bases, with 7 bases between them. The germline V gene encodes CDR1 SEHNR and CDR2 FQNEAQ (reference sequence). The CDR3 is CASSFLNNQPQHF. The CDR3 DNA follows: TGTGCCAGCAGCTTTCTAAATAATCAGCCCCAGCATTTT.

V gene TRBV29-1 combines with J gene TRBJ2-5, with 9 bases matching TRBD1. The V and J ends lost 4 bases and 4 bases, in that order; junction bases with no gene match: 4. Germline CDR1 SQVTM, CDR2 ANQGSEA. The CDR3 spans 13 residues. DNA for the CDR3: TGCAGCGTTGCGGGGACAGGGTCAGAGACCCAGTACTTC. This gives the protein CSVAGTGSETQYF.